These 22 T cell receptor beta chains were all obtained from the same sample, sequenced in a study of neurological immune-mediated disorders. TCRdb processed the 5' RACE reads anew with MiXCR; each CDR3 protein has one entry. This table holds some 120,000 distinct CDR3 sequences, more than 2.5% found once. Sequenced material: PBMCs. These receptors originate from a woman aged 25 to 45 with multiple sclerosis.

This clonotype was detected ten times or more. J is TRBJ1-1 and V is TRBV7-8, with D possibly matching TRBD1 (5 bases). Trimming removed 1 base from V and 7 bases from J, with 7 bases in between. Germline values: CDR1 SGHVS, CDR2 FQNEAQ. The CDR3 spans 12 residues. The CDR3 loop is CASSLGQIEAFF. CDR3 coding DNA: TGTGCCAGCAGCTTAGGACAGATTGAAGCTTTCTTT. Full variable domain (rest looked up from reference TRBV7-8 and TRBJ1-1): GAGVSQSPRYKVAKRGQDVALRCDPISGHVSLFWYQQALGQGPEFLTYFQNEAQLDKSGLPSDRFFAERPEGSVSTLKIQRTQQEDSAVYLCASSLGQIEAFFGQGTRLTVV.

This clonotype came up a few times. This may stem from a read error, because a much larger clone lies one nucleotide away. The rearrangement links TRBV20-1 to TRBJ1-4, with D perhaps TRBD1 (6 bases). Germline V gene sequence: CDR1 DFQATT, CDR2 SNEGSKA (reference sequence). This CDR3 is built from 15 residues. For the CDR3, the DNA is TGCAGTGCTAGCCATCCACTTACAGGGAACGAAACACTGTTTTTT. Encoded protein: CSASHPLTGNETLFF.

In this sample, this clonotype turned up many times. The CDR3 loop is CASSTGLARVETQYF. CDR3 bases: TGCGCCAGCAGCACGGGACTAGCGAGGGTAGAGACCCAGTACTTC. The chain combines TRBV5-1 with TRBJ2-5; 10 bases map to TRBD2. V was clipped by 4 bases and J by 4 bases; unmatched bases: 7. There are 15 residues in the CDR3. Germline V gene data show CDR1 as SGHRS and CDR2 as YFSETQ.

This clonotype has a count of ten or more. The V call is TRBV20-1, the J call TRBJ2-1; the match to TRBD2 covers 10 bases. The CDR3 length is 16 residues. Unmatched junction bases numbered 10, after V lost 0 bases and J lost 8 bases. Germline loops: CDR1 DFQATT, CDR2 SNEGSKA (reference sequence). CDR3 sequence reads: CSARDSASGSRDEQFF. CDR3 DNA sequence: TGCAGTGCTAGAGATTCCGCTAGCGGGAGCAGGGATGAGCAGTTCTTC.

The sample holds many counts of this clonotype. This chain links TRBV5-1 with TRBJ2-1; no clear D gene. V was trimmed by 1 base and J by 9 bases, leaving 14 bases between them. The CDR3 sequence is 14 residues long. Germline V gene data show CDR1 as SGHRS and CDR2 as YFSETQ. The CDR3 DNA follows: TGCGCCAGCAGCTTGAACTCCCAGACCATTGAGCAGTTCTTC. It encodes CASSLNSQTIEQFF.

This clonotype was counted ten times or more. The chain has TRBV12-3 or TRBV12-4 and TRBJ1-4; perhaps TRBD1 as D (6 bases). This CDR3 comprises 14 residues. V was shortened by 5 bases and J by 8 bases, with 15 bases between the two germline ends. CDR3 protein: CASSGRGDHEKLFF. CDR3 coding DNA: TGTGCCAGCAGTGGCAGGGGAGATCACGAAAAACTGTTTTTT.

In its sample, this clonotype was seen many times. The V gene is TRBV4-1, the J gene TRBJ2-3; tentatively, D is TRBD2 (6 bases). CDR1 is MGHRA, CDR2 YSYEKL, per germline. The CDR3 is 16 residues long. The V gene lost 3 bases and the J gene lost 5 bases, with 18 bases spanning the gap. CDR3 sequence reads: CASSQEEWRVGDTQYF. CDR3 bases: TGCGCCAGCAGCCAGGAAGAGTGGAGGGTTGGAGATACGCAGTATTTT.

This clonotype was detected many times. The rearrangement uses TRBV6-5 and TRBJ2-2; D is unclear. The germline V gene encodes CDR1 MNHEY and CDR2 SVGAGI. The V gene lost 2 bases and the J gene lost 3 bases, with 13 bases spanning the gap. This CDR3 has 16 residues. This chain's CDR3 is CASSYALDRYTGELFF. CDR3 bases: TGTGCCAGCAGTTACGCACTGGATAGATACACCGGGGAGCTGTTTTTT.

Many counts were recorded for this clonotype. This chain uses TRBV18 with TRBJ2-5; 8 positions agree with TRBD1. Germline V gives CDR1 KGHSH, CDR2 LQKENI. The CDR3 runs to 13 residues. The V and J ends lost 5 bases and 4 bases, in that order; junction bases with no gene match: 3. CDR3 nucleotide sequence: TGTGCCAGCTCAACAGGACAGGGAGAGACCCAGTACTTC. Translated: CASSTGQGETQYF. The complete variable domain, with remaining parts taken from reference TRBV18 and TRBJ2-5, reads NAGVMQNPRHLVRRRGQEARLRCSPMKGHSHVYWYRQLPEEGLKFMVYLQKENIIDESGMPKERFSAEFPKEGPSILRIQQVVRGDSAAYFCASSTGQGETQYFGPGTRLLVL.

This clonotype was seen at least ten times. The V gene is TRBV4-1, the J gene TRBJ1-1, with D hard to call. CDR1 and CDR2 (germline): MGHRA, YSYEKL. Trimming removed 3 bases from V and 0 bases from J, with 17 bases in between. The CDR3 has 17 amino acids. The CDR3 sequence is CASSHEGASLMNTEAFF. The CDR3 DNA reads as TGCGCCAGCAGCCACGAGGGAGCGAGCCTAATGAACACTGAAGCTTTCTTT.

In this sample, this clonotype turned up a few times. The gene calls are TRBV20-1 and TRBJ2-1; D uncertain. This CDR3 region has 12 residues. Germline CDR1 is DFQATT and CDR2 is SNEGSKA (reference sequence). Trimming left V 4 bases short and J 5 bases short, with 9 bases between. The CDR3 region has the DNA TGCAGTGCTATAGACTGGAACAATGAGCAGTTCTTC. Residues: CSAIDWNNEQFF.

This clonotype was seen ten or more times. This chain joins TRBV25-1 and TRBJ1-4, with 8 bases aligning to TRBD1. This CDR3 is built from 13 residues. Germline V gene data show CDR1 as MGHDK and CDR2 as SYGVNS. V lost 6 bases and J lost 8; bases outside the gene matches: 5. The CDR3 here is CASRPGGEEKLFF. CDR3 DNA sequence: TGTGCCAGCAGGCCAGGGGGCGAGGAAAAACTGTTTTTT.

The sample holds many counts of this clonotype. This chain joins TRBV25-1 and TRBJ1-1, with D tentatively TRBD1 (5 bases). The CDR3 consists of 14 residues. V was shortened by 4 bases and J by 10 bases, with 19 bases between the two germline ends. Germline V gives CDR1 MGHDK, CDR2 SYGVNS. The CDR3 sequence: CASSAYARVIGAFF. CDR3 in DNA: TGTGCCAGCAGTGCCTACGCCAGGGTCATCGGAGCTTTCTTT.

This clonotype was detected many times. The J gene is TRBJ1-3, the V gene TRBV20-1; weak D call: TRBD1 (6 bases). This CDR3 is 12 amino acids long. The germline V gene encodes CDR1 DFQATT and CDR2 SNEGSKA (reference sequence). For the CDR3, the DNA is TGCAGCGCAGGGGTGCCTGGAAACACCATATATTTT. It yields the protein CSAGVPGNTIYF.

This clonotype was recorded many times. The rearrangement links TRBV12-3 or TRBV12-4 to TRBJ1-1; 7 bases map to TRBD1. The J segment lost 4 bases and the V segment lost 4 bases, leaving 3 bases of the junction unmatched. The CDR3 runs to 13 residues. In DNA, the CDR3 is TGTGCCAGCAGTTCCACAGGGGTCACTGAAGCTTTCTTT. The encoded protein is CASSSTGVTEAFF.

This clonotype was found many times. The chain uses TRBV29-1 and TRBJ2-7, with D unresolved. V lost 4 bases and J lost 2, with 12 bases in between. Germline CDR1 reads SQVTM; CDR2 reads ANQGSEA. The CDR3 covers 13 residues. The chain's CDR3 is CSVAWRHTYEQYF. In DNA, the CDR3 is TGCAGCGTTGCATGGCGGCATACCTACGAGCAGTACTTC.

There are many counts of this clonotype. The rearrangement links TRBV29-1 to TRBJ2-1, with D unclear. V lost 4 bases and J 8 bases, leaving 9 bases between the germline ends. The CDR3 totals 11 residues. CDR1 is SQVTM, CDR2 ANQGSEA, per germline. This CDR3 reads CSVAVVDEQFF. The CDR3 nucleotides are TGCAGCGTTGCGGTTGTGGATGAGCAGTTCTTC.

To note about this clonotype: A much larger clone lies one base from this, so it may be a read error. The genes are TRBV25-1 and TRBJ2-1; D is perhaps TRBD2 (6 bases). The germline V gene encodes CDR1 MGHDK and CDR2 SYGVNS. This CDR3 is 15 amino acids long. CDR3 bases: TGTGCCAGCAGTGAAGCTCTGGGAGGATACAATGCGCAGTTCTTC. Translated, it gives CASSEALGGYNAQFF.

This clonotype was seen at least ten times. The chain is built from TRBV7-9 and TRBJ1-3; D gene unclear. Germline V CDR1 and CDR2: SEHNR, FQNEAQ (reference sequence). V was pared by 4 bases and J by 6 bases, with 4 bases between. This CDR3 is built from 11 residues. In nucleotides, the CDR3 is TGTGCCAGCAGCTACGTAAACACCATATATTTT. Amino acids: CASSYVNTIYF.

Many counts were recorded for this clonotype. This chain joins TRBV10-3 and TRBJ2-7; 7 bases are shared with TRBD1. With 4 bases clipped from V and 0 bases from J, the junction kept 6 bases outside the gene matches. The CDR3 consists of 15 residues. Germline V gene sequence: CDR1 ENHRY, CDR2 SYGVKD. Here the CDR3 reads CAISVDRDGSYEQYF. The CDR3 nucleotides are TGTGCCATCAGTGTAGACAGGGACGGCTCCTACGAGCAGTACTTC.

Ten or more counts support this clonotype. The CDR3 nucleotides are TGTGCCAGCAGTTGGGGCAGCTCCTACAATGAGCAGTTCTTC. This gives the protein CASSWGSSYNEQFF. The V gene is TRBV12-3 or TRBV12-4, the J gene TRBJ2-1, with D perhaps TRBD1 (5 bases). V gave up 4 bases and J gave up 0 bases, with 7 bases separating them. CDR3 length equals 14 residues.

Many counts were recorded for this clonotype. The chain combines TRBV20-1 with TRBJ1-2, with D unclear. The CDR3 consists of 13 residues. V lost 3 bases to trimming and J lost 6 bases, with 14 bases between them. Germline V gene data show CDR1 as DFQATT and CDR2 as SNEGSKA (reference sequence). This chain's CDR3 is CSARVGFIHGYTF. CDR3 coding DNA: TGCAGTGCTAGGGTCGGGTTTATACATGGCTACACCTTC.